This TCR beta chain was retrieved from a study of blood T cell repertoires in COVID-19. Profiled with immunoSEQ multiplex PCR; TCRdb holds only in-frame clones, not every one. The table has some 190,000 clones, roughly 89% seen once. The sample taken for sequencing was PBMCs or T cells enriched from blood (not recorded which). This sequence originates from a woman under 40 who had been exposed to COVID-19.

The CDR3 sequence is CASSPRRATDTQYF. CDR3 in DNA: TGCGCCAGCAGCCCAAGGAGGGCCACAGATACGCAGTATTTT. This chain connects TRBV4-3 to TRBJ2-3; possibly TRBD2 for D (6 bases). The CDR3 is 14 amino acids. Germline lookup yields CDR1 LGHNA and CDR2 YSLEER. V dropped 4 bases and J dropped 2 bases, with 10 bases sitting between them.